This TCR beta chain was sequenced during a study of type 1 regulatory T cells. The wider study: T-allo10 is a Tr1-enriched, alloantigen-specific CD4 T cell product made in vitro.

Each CDR3 protein gets one entry after TCRdb re-called the reads with MiXCR. The data contain approximately 97,000 distinct CDR3 sequences, around a third of them singletons. This CDR3 is built from 14 residues. Germline-derived CDR1 and CDR2 are MNHNS and SASEGT. The V end was cut by 0 bases, the J end by 2 bases, with 8 bases between. This clonotype has just a few counts. The chain carries TRBV6-1 and TRBJ2-7; possibly TRBD2 for D (6 bases). The receptor was isolated from a human donor in good health. The sequencing sample was made of CD4+ T cells, either the whole sample or a sorted fraction (not recorded which). CDR3: CASSEAQRAYEQYF. The DNA of the CDR3 is TGTGCCAGCAGTGAAGCACAGCGGGCCTACGAGCAGTACTTC.